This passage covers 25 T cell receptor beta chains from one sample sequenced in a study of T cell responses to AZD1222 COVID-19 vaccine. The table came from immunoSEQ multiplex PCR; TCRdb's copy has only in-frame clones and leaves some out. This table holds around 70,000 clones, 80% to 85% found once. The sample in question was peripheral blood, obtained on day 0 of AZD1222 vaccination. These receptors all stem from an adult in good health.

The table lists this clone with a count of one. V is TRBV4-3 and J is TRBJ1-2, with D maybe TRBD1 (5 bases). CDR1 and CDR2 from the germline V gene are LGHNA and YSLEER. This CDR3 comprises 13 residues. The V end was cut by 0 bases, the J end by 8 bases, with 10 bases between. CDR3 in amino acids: CASSQESGRGYTF. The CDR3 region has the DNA TGCGCCAGCAGCCAAGAATCAGGGCGAGGCTACACCTTC.

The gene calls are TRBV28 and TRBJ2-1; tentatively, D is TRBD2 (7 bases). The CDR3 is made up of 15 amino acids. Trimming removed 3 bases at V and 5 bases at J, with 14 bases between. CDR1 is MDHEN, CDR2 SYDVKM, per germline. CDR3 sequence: CASSFVGGPNNEQFF. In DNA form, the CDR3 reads TGTGCCAGCAGTTTTGTGGGGGGGCCCAACAATGAGCAGTTCTTC.

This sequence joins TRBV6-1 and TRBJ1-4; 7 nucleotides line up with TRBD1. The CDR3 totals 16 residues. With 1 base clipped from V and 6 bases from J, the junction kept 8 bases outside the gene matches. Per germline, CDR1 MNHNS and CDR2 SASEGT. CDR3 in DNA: TGTGCCAGCAGTGAAGGGGGAGGGGGCGCTTATGAAAAACTGTTTTTT. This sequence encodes CASSEGGGGAYEKLFF.

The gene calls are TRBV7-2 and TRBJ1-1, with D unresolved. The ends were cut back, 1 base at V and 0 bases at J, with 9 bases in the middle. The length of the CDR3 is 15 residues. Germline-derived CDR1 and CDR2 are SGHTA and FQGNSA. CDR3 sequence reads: CASSLGGGMNTEAFF. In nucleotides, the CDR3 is TGTGCCAGCAGCTTAGGGGGAGGCATGAACACTGAAGCTTTCTTT.

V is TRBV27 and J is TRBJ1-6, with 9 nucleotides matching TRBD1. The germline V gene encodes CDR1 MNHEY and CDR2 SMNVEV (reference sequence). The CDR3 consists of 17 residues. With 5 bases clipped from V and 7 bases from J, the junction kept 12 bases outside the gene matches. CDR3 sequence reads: CASSKGRTGAPNSPLHF. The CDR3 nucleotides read TGTGCCAGCAGTAAAGGGAGGACAGGGGCGCCCAATTCACCCCTCCACTTT.

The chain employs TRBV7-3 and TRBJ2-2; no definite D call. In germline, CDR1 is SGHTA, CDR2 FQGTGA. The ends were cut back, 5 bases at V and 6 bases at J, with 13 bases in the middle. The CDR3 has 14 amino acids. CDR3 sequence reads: CASSRSSGSGELFF. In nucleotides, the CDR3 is TGTGCCAGCAGCCGATCGTCGGGTTCCGGGGAGCTGTTTTTT.

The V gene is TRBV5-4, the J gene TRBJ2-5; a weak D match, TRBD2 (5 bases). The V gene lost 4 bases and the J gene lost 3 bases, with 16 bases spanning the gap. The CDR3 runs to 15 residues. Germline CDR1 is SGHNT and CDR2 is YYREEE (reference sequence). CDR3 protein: CASSRGSASEETQYF. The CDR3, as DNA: TGTGCCAGCAGCCGCGGGTCCGCCAGCGAAGAGACCCAGTACTTC.

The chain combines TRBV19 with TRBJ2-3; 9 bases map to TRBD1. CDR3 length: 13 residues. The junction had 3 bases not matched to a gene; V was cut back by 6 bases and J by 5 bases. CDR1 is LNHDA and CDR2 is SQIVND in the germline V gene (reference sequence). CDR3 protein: CASRQGAGDTQYF. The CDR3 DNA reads TGTGCCAGTAGACAGGGGGCTGGAGATACGCAGTATTTT.

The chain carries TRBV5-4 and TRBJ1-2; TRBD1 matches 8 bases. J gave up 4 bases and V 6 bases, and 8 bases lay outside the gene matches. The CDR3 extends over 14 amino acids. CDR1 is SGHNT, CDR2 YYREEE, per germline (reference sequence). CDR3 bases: TGTGCCAGCACCACTCCAACAGGGGGCTATGGCTACACCTTC. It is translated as CASTTPTGGYGYTF.

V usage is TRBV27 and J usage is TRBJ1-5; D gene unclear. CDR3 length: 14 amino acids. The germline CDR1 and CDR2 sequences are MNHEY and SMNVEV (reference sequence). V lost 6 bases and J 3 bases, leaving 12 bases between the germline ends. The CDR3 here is CASRFLGNNQPQHF. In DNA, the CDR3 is TGTGCCAGCAGGTTTTTGGGTAACAATCAGCCCCAGCATTTT.

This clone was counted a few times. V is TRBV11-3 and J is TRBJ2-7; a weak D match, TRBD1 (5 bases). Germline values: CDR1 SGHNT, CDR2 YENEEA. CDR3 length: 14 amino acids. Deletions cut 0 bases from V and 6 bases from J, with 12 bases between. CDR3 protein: CASSLEVTGGEQYF. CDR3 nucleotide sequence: TGTGCCAGCAGCTTAGAGGTTACAGGCGGCGAGCAGTACTTC. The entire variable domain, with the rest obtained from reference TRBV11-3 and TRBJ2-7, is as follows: EAGVVQSPRYKIIEKKQPVAFWCNPISGHNTLYWYLQNLGQGPELLIRYENEEAVDDSQLPKDRFSAERLKGVDSTLKIQPAELGDSAVYLCASSLEVTGGEQYFGPGTRLTVT.

This CDR3 reads CATSLTGRSGNTIYF. As DNA, the CDR3 is TGTGCCACCTCTTTGACAGGTAGGTCTGGAAACACCATATATTTT. The chain links TRBV24-1 to TRBJ1-3; a possible D gene is TRBD1 (6 bases). The length of the CDR3 is 15 residues. From germline, CDR1 is KGHDR and CDR2 SFDVKD. Trimming removed 9 bases from V and 1 base from J, with 15 bases in between.

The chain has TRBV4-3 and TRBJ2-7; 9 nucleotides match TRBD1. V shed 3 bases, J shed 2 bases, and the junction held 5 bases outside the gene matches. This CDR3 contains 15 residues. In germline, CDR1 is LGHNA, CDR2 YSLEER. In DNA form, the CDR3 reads TGCGCCAGCAGCCAGGCCCGACAGGGGGCCTACGAGCAGTACTTC. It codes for CASSQARQGAYEQYF.

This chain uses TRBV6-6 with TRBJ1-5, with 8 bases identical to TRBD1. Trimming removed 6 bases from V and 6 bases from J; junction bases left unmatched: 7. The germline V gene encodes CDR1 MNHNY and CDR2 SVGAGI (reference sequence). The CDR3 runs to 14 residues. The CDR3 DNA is TGTGCCAGCAGCCACGGACAGGGCGGTCAGCCCCAGCATTTT. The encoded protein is CASSHGQGGQPQHF.

CDR3 protein: CSVDWGWENTEAFF. CDR3 nucleotide sequence: TGCAGCGTTGATTGGGGCTGGGAGAACACTGAAGCTTTCTTT. The J gene is TRBJ1-1, the V gene TRBV29-1; the D gene is possibly TRBD1 (5 bases). CDR3 length: 14 amino acids. The germline CDR1 and CDR2 sequences are SQVTM and ANQGSEA. The ends were cut back, 3 bases at V and 1 base at J, with 12 bases in the middle.

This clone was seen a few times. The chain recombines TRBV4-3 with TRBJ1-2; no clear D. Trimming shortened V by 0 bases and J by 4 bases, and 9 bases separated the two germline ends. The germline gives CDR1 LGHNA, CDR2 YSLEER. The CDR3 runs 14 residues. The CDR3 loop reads CASSQDPSPYGYTF. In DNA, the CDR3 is TGCGCCAGCAGCCAAGATCCCTCGCCCTATGGCTACACCTTC.

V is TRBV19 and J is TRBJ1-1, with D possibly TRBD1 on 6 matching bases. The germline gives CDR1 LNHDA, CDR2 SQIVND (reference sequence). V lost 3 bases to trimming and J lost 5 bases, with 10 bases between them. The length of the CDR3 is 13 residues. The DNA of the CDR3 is TGTGCCAGTAGTATGCAGGGGATAACTGAAGCTTTCTTT. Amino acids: CASSMQGITEAFF.

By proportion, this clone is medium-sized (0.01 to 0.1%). The CDR3 sequence is CASTSTGTGRIQPQHF. The CDR3, as DNA: TGTGCTAGCACCTCCACCGGGACAGGGAGGATTCAGCCCCAGCATTTT. The chain carries TRBV19 and TRBJ1-5; 9 bases map to TRBD1. The CDR3 consists of 16 residues. Germline V gene data show CDR1 as LNHDA and CDR2 as SQIVND (reference sequence).

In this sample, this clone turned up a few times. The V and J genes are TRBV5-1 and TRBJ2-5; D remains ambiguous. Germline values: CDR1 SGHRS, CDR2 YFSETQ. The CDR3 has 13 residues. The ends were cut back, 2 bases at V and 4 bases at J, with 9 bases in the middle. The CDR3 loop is CASSLIDRETQYF. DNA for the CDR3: TGCGCCAGCAGCTTAATTGATCGAGAGACCCAGTACTTC.

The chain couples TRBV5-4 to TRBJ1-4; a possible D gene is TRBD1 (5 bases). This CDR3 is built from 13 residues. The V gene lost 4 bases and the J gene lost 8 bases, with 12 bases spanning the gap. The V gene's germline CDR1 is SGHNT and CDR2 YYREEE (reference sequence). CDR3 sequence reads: CASSPGTEEKLFF. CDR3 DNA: TGTGCCAGCAGCCCGGGGACGGAGGAAAAACTGTTTTTT. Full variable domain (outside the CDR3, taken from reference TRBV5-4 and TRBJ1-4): ETGVTQSPTHLIKTRGQQVTLRCSSQSGHNTVSWYQQALGQGPQFIFQYYREEENGRGNFPPRFSGLQFPNYSSELNVNALELDDSALYLCASSPGTEEKLFFGSGTQLSVL.

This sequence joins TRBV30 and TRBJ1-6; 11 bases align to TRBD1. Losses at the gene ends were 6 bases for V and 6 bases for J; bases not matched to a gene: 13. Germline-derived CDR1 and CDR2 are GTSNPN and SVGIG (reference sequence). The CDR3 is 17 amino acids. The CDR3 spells CACTGTGGLKFNSPLHF. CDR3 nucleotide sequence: TGTGCCTGCACCGGGACAGGGGGTCTCAAGTTTAATTCACCCCTCCACTTT. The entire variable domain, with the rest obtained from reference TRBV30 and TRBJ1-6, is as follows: SQTIHQWPATLVQPVGSPLSLECTVEGTSNPNLYWYRQAAGRGLQLLFYSVGIGQISSEVPQNLSASRPQDRQFILSSKKLLLSDSGFYLCACTGTGGLKFNSPLHFGNGTRLTVT.

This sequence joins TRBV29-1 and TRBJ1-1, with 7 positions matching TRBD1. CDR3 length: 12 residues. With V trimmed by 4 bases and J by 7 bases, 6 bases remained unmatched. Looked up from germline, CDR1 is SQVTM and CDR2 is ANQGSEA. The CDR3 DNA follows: TGCAGCGTTGTAGGGGGCACCTTTGAAGCTTTCTTT. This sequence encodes CSVVGGTFEAFF.

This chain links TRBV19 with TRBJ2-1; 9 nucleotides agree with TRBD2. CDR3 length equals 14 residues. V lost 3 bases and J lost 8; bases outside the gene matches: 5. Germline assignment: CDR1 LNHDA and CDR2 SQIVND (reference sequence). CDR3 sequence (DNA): TGTGCCAGTAGTATTAGCGGGGGTACTCATGAGCAGTTCTTC. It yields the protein CASSISGGTHEQFF.

This CDR3 is CASSISSPDTQYF. CDR3 nucleotides: TGTGCCAGTAGTATATCCAGCCCCGATACGCAGTATTTT. V gene TRBV19 combines with J gene TRBJ2-3; D gene unclear. CDR3 length: 13 residues. Between the trimmed V and J ends, which lost 2 bases and 6 bases, there was a span of 9 bases. Germline CDR1 is LNHDA and CDR2 is SQIVND (reference sequence).

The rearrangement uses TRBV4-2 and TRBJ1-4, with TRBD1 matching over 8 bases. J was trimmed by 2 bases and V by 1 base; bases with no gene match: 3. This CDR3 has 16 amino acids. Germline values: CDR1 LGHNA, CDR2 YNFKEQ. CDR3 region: CASSQVTGGTNEKLFF. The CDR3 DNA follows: TGTGCCAGCAGCCAAGTAACAGGGGGGACTAATGAAAAACTGTTTTTT.